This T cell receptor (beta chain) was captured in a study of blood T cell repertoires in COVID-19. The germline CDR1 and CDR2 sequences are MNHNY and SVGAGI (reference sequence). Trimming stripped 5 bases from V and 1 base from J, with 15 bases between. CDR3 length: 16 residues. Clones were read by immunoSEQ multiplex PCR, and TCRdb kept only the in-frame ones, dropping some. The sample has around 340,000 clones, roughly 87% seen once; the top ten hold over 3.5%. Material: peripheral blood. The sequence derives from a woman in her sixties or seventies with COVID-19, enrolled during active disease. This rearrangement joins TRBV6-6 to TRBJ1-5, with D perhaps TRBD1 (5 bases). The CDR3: CASSRTWGDSNQPQHF. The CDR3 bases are TGTGCCAGCAGTCGAACGTGGGGGGACAGCAATCAGCCCCAGCATTTT.